The subject of this entry is one T cell receptor (beta chain). Its antigen is still unknown. The PCR ran on 60 Vbeta and 13 Jbeta primers. The assay was immunoSEQ multiplex PCR, and TCRdb's table has in-frame clones only and misses some. The table has around 160,000 clones, over 80% seen once. The data derive from a study of cytomegalovirus exposure and HLA in healthy donors. The CDR3 is 16 residues long. V lost 0 bases, J lost 0 bases, and 12 bases lay in between. Germline V gives CDR1 MGHRA, CDR2 YSYEKL. Study-level points and caveats: Rare TCR sequences predominated, though certain public TCRs were found in many donors.

The donors, nominally healthy at sampling, likely had unrecorded immune exposures. This clonotype was sampled from a man aged 50-60 years in good health and CMV-seropositive. The sequencing sample was made of PBMCs. The chain is built from TRBV4-1 and TRBJ2-7; D is uncertain. The CDR3 reads CASSQDTGLGSYEQYF. The CDR3 DNA sequence: TGCGCCAGCAGCCAAGATACCGGGTTAGGCTCCTACGAGCAGTACTTC.